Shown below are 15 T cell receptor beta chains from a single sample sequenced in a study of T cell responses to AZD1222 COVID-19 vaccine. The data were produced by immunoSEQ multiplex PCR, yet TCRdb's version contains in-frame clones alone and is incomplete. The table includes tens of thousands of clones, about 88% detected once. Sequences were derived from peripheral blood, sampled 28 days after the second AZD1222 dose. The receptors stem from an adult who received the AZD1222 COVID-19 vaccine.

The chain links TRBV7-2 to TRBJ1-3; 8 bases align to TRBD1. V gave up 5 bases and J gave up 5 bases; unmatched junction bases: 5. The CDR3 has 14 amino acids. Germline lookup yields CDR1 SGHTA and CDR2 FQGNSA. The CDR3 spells CASSPDRGRNTIYF. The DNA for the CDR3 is TGTGCCAGCAGCCCAGACAGGGGAAGAAACACCATATATTTT.

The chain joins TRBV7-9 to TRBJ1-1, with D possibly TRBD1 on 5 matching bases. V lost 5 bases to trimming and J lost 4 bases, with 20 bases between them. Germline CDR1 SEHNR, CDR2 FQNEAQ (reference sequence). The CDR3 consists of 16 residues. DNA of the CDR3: TGTGCCAGCAGCCCTATGCAGGGCGGCAGCGGCACTGAAGCTTTCTTT. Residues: CASSPMQGGSGTEAFF.

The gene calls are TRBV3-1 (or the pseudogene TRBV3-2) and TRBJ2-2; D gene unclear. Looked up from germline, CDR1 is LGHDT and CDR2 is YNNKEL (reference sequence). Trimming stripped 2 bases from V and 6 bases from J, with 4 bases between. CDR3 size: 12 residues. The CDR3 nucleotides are TGTGCCAGCAGCCAACGCTCCGGGGAGCTGTTTTTT. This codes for CASSQRSGELFF.

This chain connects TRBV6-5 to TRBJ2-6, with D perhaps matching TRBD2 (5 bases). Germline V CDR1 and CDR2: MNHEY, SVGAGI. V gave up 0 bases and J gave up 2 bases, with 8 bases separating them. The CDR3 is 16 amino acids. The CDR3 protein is CASSYSRGTGANVLTF. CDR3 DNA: TGTGCCAGCAGTTACTCGAGAGGGACTGGGGCCAACGTCCTGACTTTC.

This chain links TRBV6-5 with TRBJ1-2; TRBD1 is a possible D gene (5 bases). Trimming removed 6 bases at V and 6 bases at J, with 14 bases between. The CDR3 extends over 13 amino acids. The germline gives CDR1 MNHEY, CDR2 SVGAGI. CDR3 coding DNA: TGTGCCAGCAGACAGGAGGGGTTCGATGGCTACACCTTC. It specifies CASRQEGFDGYTF.

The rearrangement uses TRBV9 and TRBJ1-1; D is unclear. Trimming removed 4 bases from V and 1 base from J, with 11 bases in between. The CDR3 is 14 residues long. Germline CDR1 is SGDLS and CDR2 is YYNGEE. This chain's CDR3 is CASSPGGRNTEAFF. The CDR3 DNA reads TGTGCCAGCAGCCCCGGAGGCCGGAACACTGAAGCTTTCTTT. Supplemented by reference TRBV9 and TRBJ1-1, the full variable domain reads DSGVTQTPKHLITATGQRVTLRCSPRSGDLSVYWYQQSLDQGLQFLIQYYNGEERAKGNILERFSAQQFPDLHSELNLSSLELGDSALYFCASSPGGRNTEAFFGQGTRLTVV.

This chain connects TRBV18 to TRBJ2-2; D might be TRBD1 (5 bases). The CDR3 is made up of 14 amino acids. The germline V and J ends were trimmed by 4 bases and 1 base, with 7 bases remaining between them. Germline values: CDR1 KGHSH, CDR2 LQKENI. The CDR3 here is CASSLTGNTGELFF. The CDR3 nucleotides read TGTGCCAGCTCACTTACAGGGAACACCGGGGAGCTGTTTTTT.

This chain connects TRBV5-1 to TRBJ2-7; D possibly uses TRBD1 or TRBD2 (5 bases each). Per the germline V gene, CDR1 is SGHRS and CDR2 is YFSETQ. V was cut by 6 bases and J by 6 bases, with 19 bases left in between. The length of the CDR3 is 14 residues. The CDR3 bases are TGCGCCAGCACCAGCAGGGACCACCTCCTCGAGCAGTACTTC. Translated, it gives CASTSRDHLLEQYF.

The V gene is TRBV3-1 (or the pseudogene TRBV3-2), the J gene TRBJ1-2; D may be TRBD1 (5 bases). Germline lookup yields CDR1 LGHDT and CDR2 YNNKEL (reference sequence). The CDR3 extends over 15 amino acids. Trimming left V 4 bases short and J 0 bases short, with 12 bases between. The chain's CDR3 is CASSPVGGANYGYTF. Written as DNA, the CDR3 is TGTGCCAGCAGCCCAGTCGGAGGGGCTAACTATGGCTACACCTTC.

Here the CDR3 DNA reads TGCGCCAGCAGCGCAACCGGGACAGACTCCTATGGCTACACCTTC. It translates to CASSATGTDSYGYTF. V gene TRBV5-1 combines with J gene TRBJ1-2; 7 bases line up with TRBD1. The CDR3 contains 15 residues. In germline, CDR1 is SGHRS, CDR2 YFSETQ. J lost 4 bases, V lost 4 bases, and 10 bases had no gene match.

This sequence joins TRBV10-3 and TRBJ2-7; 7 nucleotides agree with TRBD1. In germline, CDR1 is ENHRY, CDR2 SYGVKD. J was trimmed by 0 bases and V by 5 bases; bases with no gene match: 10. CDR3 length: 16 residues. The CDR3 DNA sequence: TGTGCCATCAGTCCGGGACAGAAAACAAACTCCTACGAGCAGTACTTC. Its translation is CAISPGQKTNSYEQYF.

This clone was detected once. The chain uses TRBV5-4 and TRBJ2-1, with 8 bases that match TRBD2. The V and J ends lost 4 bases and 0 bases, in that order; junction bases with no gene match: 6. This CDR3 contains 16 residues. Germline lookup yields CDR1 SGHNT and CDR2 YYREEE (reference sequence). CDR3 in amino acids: CASSRVSGNSYNEQFF. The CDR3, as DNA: TGTGCCAGCAGCAGAGTTAGCGGGAACTCCTACAATGAGCAGTTCTTC. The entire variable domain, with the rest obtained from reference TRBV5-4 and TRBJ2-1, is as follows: ETGVTQSPTHLIKTRGQQVTLRCSSQSGHNTVSWYQQALGQGPQFIFQYYREEENGRGNFPPRFSGLQFPNYSSELNVNALELDDSALYLCASSRVSGNSYNEQFFGPGTRLTVL.

The CDR3 DNA is TGCAGCGCCGCGGAGGGGGCGCGTCAGCCCCAGCATTTT. Its translation is CSAAEGARQPQHF. This chain connects TRBV29-1 to TRBJ1-5; TRBD1 aligns across 7 bases. This CDR3 has 13 amino acids. The germline V gene encodes CDR1 SQVTM and CDR2 ANQGSEA. Unmatched junction bases numbered 9, after V lost 7 bases and J lost 6 bases.

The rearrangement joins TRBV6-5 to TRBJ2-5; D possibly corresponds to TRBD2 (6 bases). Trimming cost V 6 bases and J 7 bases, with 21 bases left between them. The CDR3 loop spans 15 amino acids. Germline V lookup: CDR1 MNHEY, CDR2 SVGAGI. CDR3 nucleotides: TGTGCCAGCAGGTCCCCCCGGGACTCCCCAGGGACCCAGTACTTC. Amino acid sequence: CASRSPRDSPGTQYF.

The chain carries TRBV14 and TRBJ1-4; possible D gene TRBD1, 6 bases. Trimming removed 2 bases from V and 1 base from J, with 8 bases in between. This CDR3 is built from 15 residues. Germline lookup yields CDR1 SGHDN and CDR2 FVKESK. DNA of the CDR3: TGTGCCAGCAGCCAAATAGGGGGAACTAATGAAAAACTGTTTTTT. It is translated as CASSQIGGTNEKLFF. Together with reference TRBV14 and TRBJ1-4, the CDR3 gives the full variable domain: EAGVTQFPSHSVIEKGQTVTLRCDPISGHDNLYWYRRVMGKEIKFLLHFVKESKQDESGMPNNRFLAERTGGTYSTLKVQPAELEDSGVYFCASSQIGGTNEKLFFGSGTQLSVL.